The rows below give T cell receptor beta chains drawn from one sample of a study of molecular identifiers for immune sequencing clone quantification. TCRdb fed the PCR reads into MiXCR, producing one record per CDR3 protein. This sample has 40,000 or so distinct CDR3 sequences, with less than 20% found just once. Sequencing was performed on naive CD8+ T cells from blood, with Jurkat cell RNA spiked in. Receptor source: a human donor in good health. Some libraries in this study had Jurkat cell RNA spiked in. CDR3s include the opening cysteine and the closing phenylalanine or tryptophan. A D gene is named only where the DNA matches it firmly. Size is stated for part of the rows, as once, few or many counts, or as a class when the clone is expanded.

J | length | D | V | size | CDR3 | DNA
TRBJ2-3 | 16 | NA | TRBV29-1 | medium-sized | CSVELSNEPSTDTQYF | TGCAGCGTTGAACTTTCTAACGAACCTAGCACAGATACGCAGTATTTT
TRBJ2-3 | 13 | NA | TRBV7-9 | many | CASSLGVPDTQYF | TGTGCCAGCAGCTTAGGGGTCCCAGATACGCAGTATTTT
TRBJ1-5 | 15 | NA | TRBV4-1 | many | CASSQDRTVGWPQHF | TGCGCCAGCAGCCAAGATAGGACAGTTGGATGGCCCCAGCATTTT
TRBJ2-7 | 13 | NA | TRBV7-2 | many | CASSHPGTYEQYF | TGTGCCAGCAGCCATCCCGGGACCTACGAGCAGTACTTC
TRBJ2-5 | 17 | NA | TRBV20-1 | NA | CSARDKKSGPSGETQYF | TGCAGTGCTAGGGATAAAAAATCTGGACCATCGGGGGAGACCCAGTACTTC
TRBJ1-6 | 17 | NA | TRBV28 | many | CATQLMGLSYYNSPLHF | TGTGCCACCCAGCTTATGGGACTCTCATACTATAATTCACCCCTCCACTTT
TRBJ1-1 | 13 | NA | TRBV12-3/TRBV12-4 | NA | CASTPLKGTEAFF | TGTGCCAGCACCCCTCTCAAAGGTACTGAAGCTTTCTTT
TRBJ2-7 | 13 | NA | TRBV30 | many | CAWSADSGYEQYF | TGTGCCTGGAGTGCTGATTCCGGCTACGAGCAGTACTTC
TRBJ1-1 | 12 | NA | TRBV7-2 | many | CAPGGQNTEAFF | TGTGCCCCGGGGGGGCAGAACACTGAAGCTTTCTTT
TRBJ2-3 | 13 | TRBD1 | TRBV5-6 | many | CASSWTGIDTQYF | TGTGCCAGCAGCTGGACAGGGATAGATACGCAGTATTTT
TRBJ2-4 | 16 | TRBD1 | TRBV7-2 | many | CASSPGQELAKNIQYF | TGTGCCAGCAGCCCTGGACAGGAGTTAGCCAAAAACATTCAGTACTTC
TRBJ2-5 | 14 | TRBD1 | TRBV13 | many | CASSLWTGGKTQYF | TGTGCCAGCAGCCTCTGGACAGGGGGGAAGACCCAGTACTTC
TRBJ2-5 | 15 | TRBD1 | TRBV28 | many | CASSLEGAAWETQYF | TGTGCCAGCAGTTTAGAGGGGGCGGCGTGGGAGACCCAGTACTTC
TRBJ2-5 | 15 | NA | TRBV7-7 | many | CASSSRWGEEETQYF | TGTGCTAGCAGCTCCAGGTGGGGGGAGGAAGAGACCCAGTACTTC
TRBJ2-7 | 13 | NA | TRBV30 | many | CAWSVSGGAEQYF | TGTGCCTGGAGTGTAAGTGGGGGGGCGGAGCAGTACTTC
TRBJ2-2 | 14 | NA | TRBV6-2/TRBV6-3 | many | CASSPKGGTGELFF | TGTGCCAGCAGCCCTAAGGGGGGAACCGGGGAGCTGTTTTTT
TRBJ2-3 | 15 | NA | TRBV7-2 | NA | CASSLFGGSTDTQYF | TGTGCCAGCAGCTTATTCGGGGGAAGCACAGATACGCAGTATTTT
TRBJ2-7 | 14 | TRBD2 | TRBV7-9 | many | CASSLTSSPYEQYF | TGTGCCAGCAGCTTGACTAGCAGTCCCTACGAGCAGTACTTC
TRBJ2-1 | 16 | TRBD2 | TRBV5-6 | NA | CASSLASAGGFDEQFF | TGTGCCAGCAGCTTGGCCTCGGCGGGAGGATTCGATGAGCAGTTCTTC
TRBJ1-2 | 17 | NA | TRBV7-9 | many | CASSPSPIDTANYGYTF | TGTGCCAGCAGCCCAAGTCCCATAGACACCGCTAACTATGGCTACACCTTC
TRBJ2-2 | 17 | TRBD1 | TRBV7-9 | many | CASSLLPGQGATGELFF | TGTGCCAGCAGCTTACTCCCGGGACAGGGGGCCACCGGGGAGCTGTTTTTT
TRBJ1-1 | 11 | NA | TRBV29-1 | NA | CSVGLNTEASF | TGCAGCGTTGGCCTTAACACTGAAGCTTCCTTT
TRBJ2-3 | 15 | TRBD1 | TRBV9 | many | CASSVEQGATDTQYF | TGTGCCAGCAGCGTAGAGCAGGGGGCTACAGATACGCAGTATTTT
TRBJ2-7 | 14 | TRBD1 | TRBV30 | NA | CAWGKDRDIYEQYF | TGTGCCTGGGGGAAGGACAGGGACATCTACGAGCAGTACTTC
TRBJ1-1 | 13 | NA | TRBV19 | many | CASSFDGNTEAFF | TGTGCCAGTAGTTTCGACGGGAACACTGAAGCTTTCTTT
TRBJ2-5 | 15 | NA | TRBV14 | many | CASSQGTISGETQYF | TGTGCCAGCAGCCAAGGGACCATTTCAGGAGAGACCCAGTACTTC
TRBJ1-1 | 14 | NA | TRBV6-2/TRBV6-3 | many | CASSSHVLNTEAFF | TGTGCCAGCAGTTCCCACGTCCTGAACACTGAAGCTTTCTTT
TRBJ2-7 | 16 | TRBD1 | TRBV13 | NA | CASSPTSGQGAHGQYF | TGTGCCAGCAGCCCAACCTCGGGACAGGGGGCCCACGGGCAGTACTTC
TRBJ2-3 | 14 | TRBD2 | TRBV20-1 | many | CSARWLAGTDTQYF | TGCAGTGCTAGATGGCTAGCGGGAACAGATACGCAGTATTTT
TRBJ2-1 | 18 | TRBD2 | TRBV5-1 | NA | CASSLRGLAGGSYNEQFF | TGCGCCAGCAGCTTACGAGGACTAGCGGGGGGTTCCTACAATGAGCAGTTCTTC
TRBJ2-5 | 16 | NA | TRBV10-2 | many | CASSESILTNQETQYF | TGCGCCAGCAGTGAGTCAATCCTGACAAATCAAGAGACCCAGTACTTC
TRBJ1-5 | 14 | NA | TRBV12-3/TRBV12-4 | many | CASSFSLGNQPQHF | TGTGCCAGCAGTTTCTCGCTTGGCAATCAGCCCCAGCATTTT
TRBJ2-7 | 14 | NA | TRBV27 | many | CASSGYAGYYEQYF | TGTGCCAGCAGTGGGTACGCAGGGTACTACGAGCAGTACTTC
TRBJ2-4 | 15 | TRBD1 | TRBV28 | NA | CASSYRGLAKNIQYF | TGTGCCAGCAGTTACAGGGGCCTAGCCAAAAACATTCAGTACTTC
TRBJ2-5 | 15 | NA | TRBV5-4 | medium-sized | CASSLDSLNQETQYF | TGTGCCAGCAGCTTGGACAGTCTGAACCAAGAGACCCAGTACTTC
TRBJ2-3 | 11 | NA | TRBV12-3/TRBV12-4 | many | CASSPGDTQYF | TGTGCCAGCAGCCCAGGAGATACGCAGTATTTT
TRBJ2-7 | 16 | NA | TRBV4-3 | many | CASSQETIGSGYEQYF | TGCGCCAGCAGCCAAGAGACCATCGGTAGCGGTTACGAGCAGTACTTC
TRBJ2-2 | 13 | TRBD2 | TRBV24-1 | many | CATNGGYTGELFF | TGTGCCACCAACGGGGGGTACACCGGGGAGCTGTTTTTT
TRBJ2-3 | 14 | NA | TRBV6-2/TRBV6-3 | many | CASTEGLSKDTQYF | TGTGCCAGCACGGAGGGCCTTTCAAAAGATACGCAGTATTTT
TRBJ2-3 | 14 | NA | TRBV27 | many | CASSSTPDGDTQYF | TGTGCCAGCAGTTCCACACCTGATGGTGATACGCAGTATTTT
TRBJ2-3 | 15 | NA | TRBV14 | many | CASSQGTASTDTQYF | TGTGCCAGCAGCCAAGGGACAGCAAGCACAGATACGCAGTATTTT
TRBJ2-7 | 14 | NA | TRBV4-3 | NA | CASSQDRTSYEQYF | TGCGCCAGCAGCCAAGACCGGACATCCTACGAGCAGTACTTC
TRBJ2-1 | 16 | TRBD2 | TRBV6-2/TRBV6-3 | many | CASSEFPGLAYNEQFF | TGTGCCAGCAGTGAGTTTCCGGGACTAGCCTACAATGAGCAGTTCTTC
TRBJ1-1 | 13 | NA | TRBV29-1 | many | CSVETDLNTEAFF | TGCAGCGTTGAAACAGATTTGAACACTGAAGCTTTCTTT
TRBJ2-7 | 15 | NA | TRBV4-1 | NA | CASSQEQGGTYEQYF | TGCGCCAGCAGCCAAGAACAGGGTGGAACCTACGAGCAGTACTTC
TRBJ1-1 | 11 | NA | TRBV29-1 | many | CSVGLGPEAFF | TGCAGCGTTGGGTTGGGCCCTGAAGCTTTCTTT
TRBJ2-7 | 14 | NA | TRBV5-1 | NA | CASSLRGVGYEQYF | TGCGCCAGCAGCTTGAGGGGGGTCGGTTACGAGCAGTACTTC
TRBJ1-1 | 13 | NA | TRBV30 | many | CAWSISRNTEAFF | TGTGCCTGGAGTATCAGTCGGAACACTGAAGCTTTCTTT
TRBJ2-5 | 16 | NA | TRBV4-3 | NA | CASSQAWGNADKTQYF | TGCGCCAGCAGCCAAGCCTGGGGAAACGCTGACAAGACCCAGTACTTC